This entry lists 28 T cell receptor beta chains sequenced from one sample in a study of blood T cells in healthy people across ages. A J-beta primer mix and a sample-barcoded 5' primer were used in a second PCR of about 7 to 12 cycles. TCRdb analysed the 5' RACE reads with MiXCR anew, one entry per CDR3 protein. The sample records fewer than 1 million distinct CDR3 sequences, around 43% being singletons. Sequencing was done on a sample of blood. The receptors were sampled from a man aged 55 to 70 in good health.

This chain links TRBV20-1 with TRBJ2-3; TRBD1 matches at 9 bases. Trimming removed 6 bases from V and 2 bases from J; junction bases left unmatched: 9. This CDR3 is built from 15 residues. Germline V lookup: CDR1 DFQATT, CDR2 SNEGSKA (reference sequence). CDR3 nucleotides: TGCAGTGCGAGGGGGGACAGGGCCGACACAGATACGCAGTATTTT. Residues: CSARGDRADTDTQYF.

There are a few counts of this clonotype. The chain has TRBV7-2 and TRBJ2-1; 8 bases map to TRBD2. The CDR3 contains 15 residues. Germline lookup yields CDR1 SGHTA and CDR2 FQGNSA. Germline trimming cut 8 bases from V and 5 bases from J; bases unmatched to any gene: 11. DNA for the CDR3: TGTGCCAGCCAGCAGGAGATTAGCGGGGACAATGAGCAGTTCTTC. It translates to CASQQEISGDNEQFF. The full variable domain, completed using reference TRBV7-2 and TRBJ2-1, is GAGVSQSPSNKVTEKGKDVELRCDPISGHTALYWYRQSLGQGLEFLIYFQGNSAPDKSGLPSDRFSAERTGGSVSTLTIQRTQQEDSAVYLCASQQEISGDNEQFFGPGTRLTVL.

This clonotype has a handful of counts. The chain employs TRBV27 and TRBJ2-7; 8 bases agree with TRBD1. Germline V CDR1 and CDR2: MNHEY, SMNVEV (reference sequence). CDR3 length: 14 amino acids. V shed 6 bases, J shed 7 bases, and the junction held 11 bases outside the gene matches. CDR3 sequence: CASRSTGVVREQYF. CDR3 in DNA: TGTGCCAGCAGGTCGACAGGGGTGGTGAGAGAGCAGTACTTC.

This clonotype showed up many times. CDR3 sequence reads: CSARSIPGTRSTDTQYF. CDR3 nucleotides: TGCAGTGCTAGATCCATTCCCGGGACTAGGAGCACAGATACGCAGTATTTT. This chain links TRBV20-1 with TRBJ2-3; 8 nucleotides agree with TRBD2. The V gene end was trimmed by 2 bases and the J gene end by 0 bases; junction bases not matched to a gene: 10. The length of the CDR3 is 17 residues. The germline CDR1 and CDR2 sequences are DFQATT and SNEGSKA (reference sequence).

The chain couples TRBV7-2 to TRBJ1-5; D is ambiguous. The germline V gene encodes CDR1 SGHTA and CDR2 FQGNSA. V was clipped by 4 bases and J by 5 bases, with 15 bases between them. This CDR3 has 15 residues. This CDR3 is CASSSTPAPDQPQHF. CDR3 nucleotides: TGTGCCAGCAGCTCGACCCCGGCACCGGATCAGCCCCAGCATTTT.

The gene calls are TRBV4-3 and TRBJ2-7; maybe TRBD1 (6 bases). Germline-derived CDR1 and CDR2 are LGHNA and YSLEER. Trimming stripped 1 base from V and 3 bases from J, with 13 bases between. The length of the CDR3 is 15 residues. CDR3 sequence: CASSQGPQGVYEQYF. The DNA for the CDR3 is TGCGCCAGCAGCCAAGGGCCACAGGGTGTCTACGAGCAGTACTTC.

This clonotype was observed a few times. The chain uses TRBV29-1 and TRBJ2-3; D is possibly TRBD2 (6 bases). CDR3 length: 12 amino acids. Germline CDR1 and CDR2: SQVTM and ANQGSEA. Between the trimmed V and J ends, which lost 4 bases and 2 bases, there was a span of 7 bases. The CDR3 nucleotides read TGCAGCGTTGGCGGGATCACAGATACGCAGTATTTT. Protein: CSVGGITDTQYF.

In its sample, this clonotype was seen a few times. This chain uses TRBV4-3 with TRBJ2-7, with 7 nucleotides matching TRBD1. CDR3 length equals 15 residues. Germline lookup yields CDR1 LGHNA and CDR2 YSLEER. Trimming cost V 1 base and J 3 bases; bases outside gene matches: 6. The chain's CDR3 is CASSQGDTGVYEQYF. CDR3 in DNA: TGCGCCAGCAGCCAAGGTGATACAGGGGTCTACGAGCAGTACTTC.

This chain connects TRBV30 to TRBJ2-3, with D maybe TRBD2 (5 bases). Germline V gives CDR1 GTSNPN, CDR2 SVGIG (reference sequence). Trimming cost V 4 bases and J 5 bases, with 7 bases left between them. The CDR3 sequence is 11 residues long. The CDR3 coding sequence is TGTGCCTGGACCAGCGGAGATACGCAGTATTTT. Translation: CAWTSGDTQYF.

The chain has TRBV5-1 and TRBJ2-3; TRBD2 aligns across 7 bases. The V and J ends lost 0 bases and 0 bases, in that order; junction bases with no gene match: 4. This CDR3 is built from 16 residues. Germline V lookup: CDR1 SGHRS, CDR2 YFSETQ. The CDR3 DNA is TGCGCCAGCAGCTTGGCCAGCGGGGCTAGCACAGATACGCAGTATTTT. It translates to CASSLASGASTDTQYF.

This clonotype was counted between two and nine times. The V call is TRBV12-3 or TRBV12-4, the J call TRBJ1-2; D remains ambiguous. Trimming took off 5 bases at V and 5 bases at J, with 12 bases between the two ends. The CDR3 covers 13 residues. CDR3 nucleotides: TGTGCCAGCAGTACCGGGAGTCGTTATGGCTACACCTTC. Residues: CASSTGSRYGYTF.

There are a few counts of this clonotype. A read error may explain this, as a much larger clone is one base away. The CDR3 is CASSRSWLNEQFF. The CDR3 DNA follows: TGTGCCAGCAGCCGTAGTTGGTTGAATGAGCAGTTCTTC. The chain links TRBV7-2 to TRBJ2-1; no clear D gene. This CDR3 is 13 amino acids long. The germline gives CDR1 SGHTA, CDR2 FQGNSA. Trimming stripped 5 bases from V and 7 bases from J, with 12 bases between.

This clonotype was seen repeatedly, ten times or more. The V call is TRBV7-2, the J call TRBJ2-7, with D perhaps matching TRBD1 (5 bases). V lost 2 bases and J lost 1, with 12 bases in between. Germline CDR1 and CDR2: SGHTA and FQGNSA. CDR3 size: 15 residues. The CDR3 sequence is CASSLFVTESYEQYF. Written as DNA, the CDR3 is TGTGCCAGCAGCTTATTCGTGACAGAGTCCTACGAGCAGTACTTC.

This clonotype is a singleton in its sample. This sequence joins TRBV29-1 and TRBJ2-1, with D maybe TRBD1 (6 bases). Trimming stripped 7 bases from V and 2 bases from J, with 15 bases between. The length of the CDR3 is 14 residues. Germline V CDR1 and CDR2: SQVTM, ANQGSEA. The CDR3 spells CSARQESPYNEQFF. The CDR3 nucleotides are TGCAGCGCGCGACAGGAGAGCCCCTACAATGAGCAGTTCTTC.

This clonotype was detected only a few times. The rearrangement joins TRBV6-5 to TRBJ2-5, with TRBD1 as a possible D gene (5 bases). CDR3 length: 14 amino acids. Trimming stripped 6 bases from V and 4 bases from J, with 15 bases between. In germline, CDR1 is MNHEY, CDR2 SVGAGI. CDR3 in amino acids: CASRPTGFGETQYF. The CDR3 DNA reads TGTGCCAGCAGACCTACAGGTTTTGGAGAGACCCAGTACTTC.

This chain joins TRBV15 and TRBJ2-3; 8 bases align to TRBD2. V was clipped by 0 bases and J by 1 base; unmatched bases: 3. CDR3 size: 16 residues. CDR1 is LNHNV and CDR2 is YYDKDF in the germline V gene (reference sequence). The CDR3 loop reads CATSRDISGGTDTQYF. The CDR3 nucleotides are TGTGCCACCAGCAGAGATATTAGCGGGGGCACAGATACGCAGTATTTT.

A few counts support this clonotype. V is TRBV5-1 and J is TRBJ1-2, with TRBD1 identical over 9 bases. Trimming at V came to 0 bases and at J to 9 bases, leaving 6 bases not matched to a gene. CDR1 is SGHRS and CDR2 is YFSETQ in the germline V gene. This CDR3 contains 14 residues. In DNA form, the CDR3 reads TGCGCCAGCAGCTTGGCAGGACAGGGGCTGAGCTACACCTTC. Protein: CASSLAGQGLSYTF.

As regards this clonotype: One end of the junction does not line up with germline, which may come from a read error. This sequence joins TRBV6-6 and TRBJ1-1; D is unresolved. Per germline, CDR1 MNHNY and CDR2 SVGAGI (reference sequence). The CDR3 extends over 14 amino acids. Here the CDR3 reads CASSPRVLNTEVFF. The CDR3, as DNA: TGTGCCAGCAGTCCCCGGGTCCTAAACACTGAAGTTTTCTTT.

This clonotype appeared a few times. As DNA, the CDR3 is TGTGCCAGCAGCAATGTCAGACGGAACTACGAGCAGTACTTC. Translation gives CASSNVRRNYEQYF. This rearrangement joins TRBV21-1 to TRBJ2-4; the table calls TRBD2, which could not be checked here. The J call may not be correct, given that the DNA end is closer to TRBJ2-7. TRBV21-1 represents a pseudogene. CDR3 size: 14 residues.

V and J are TRBV30 and TRBJ1-6, with 7 bases lining up with TRBD1. The ends lost 3 bases at V and 0 bases at J; junction bases unmatched: 2. The germline V gene encodes CDR1 GTSNPN and CDR2 SVGIG (reference sequence). The CDR3 runs 15 residues. The CDR3 loop is CAWRTGSSYNSPLHF. CDR3 nucleotides: TGTGCCTGGAGGACAGGGAGCTCCTATAATTCACCCCTCCACTTT. The full variable domain, with the rest looked up from reference TRBV30 and TRBJ1-6, is SQTIHQWPATLVQPVGSPLSLECTVEGTSNPNLYWYRQAAGRGLQLLFYSVGIGQISSEVPQNLSASRPQDRQFILSSKKLLLSDSGFYLCAWRTGSSYNSPLHFGNGTRLTVT.

This CDR3 is CASRWPESGYTF. CDR3 nucleotide sequence: TGTGCCAGCAGATGGCCCGAGTCTGGCTACACCTTC. The gene calls are TRBV12-3 or TRBV12-4 and TRBJ1-2; D unclear. The CDR3 is 12 amino acids. V was cut by 6 bases and J by 7 bases, with 12 bases left in between.

CDR3 nucleotide sequence: TGTGCCAGCAGCTTAGCCTCCGGACAGGGCGGCGAGACCCAGTACTTC. Translated, it gives CASSLASGQGGETQYF. V and J are TRBV7-9 and TRBJ2-5, with 8 bases aligning to TRBD1. J lost 5 bases, V lost 0 bases, and 8 bases had no gene match. Germline values: CDR1 SEHNR, CDR2 FQNEAQ (reference sequence). The CDR3 extends over 16 amino acids.

The rearrangement links TRBV6-6 to TRBJ2-3, with 9 bases matching TRBD1. The CDR3 is 14 residues long. The V and J ends lost 10 bases and 1 base, in that order; junction bases with no gene match: 6. Germline V gene data show CDR1 as MNHNY and CDR2 as SVGAGI (reference sequence). The CDR3 reads CATPWDRGTDTQYF. The DNA of the CDR3 is TGTGCCACACCCTGGGACAGGGGCACAGATACGCAGTATTTT.

The genes are TRBV6-5 and TRBJ2-2; D is unclear. CDR3 length: 15 amino acids. Trimming took off 6 bases at V and 6 bases at J, with 17 bases between the two ends. CDR1 and CDR2 (germline): MNHEY, SVGAGI. The CDR3 nucleotides read TGTGCCAGCAGCTACGGTCTTCTCAAAGCCGGGGAGCTGTTTTTT. Its protein product is CASSYGLLKAGELFF.

This rearrangement joins TRBV4-1 to TRBJ2-5; 8 bases align to TRBD1. The DNA end is more similar to TRBJ2-7, so the J call may be wrong. Germline-derived CDR1 and CDR2 are MGHRA and YSYEKL. CDR3 length equals 15 residues. CDR3: CASSQEDRATDEQYF. CDR3 nucleotide sequence: TGCGCCAGCAGCCAAGAGGACAGGGCCACCGACGAGCAGTACTTC.

The V call is TRBV13, the J call TRBJ2-1; 16 bases are shared with TRBD2. The CDR3 extends over 18 amino acids. V shed 5 bases, J shed 7 bases, and the junction held 11 bases outside the gene matches. Germline V lookup: CDR1 PRHDT, CDR2 FYEKMQ (reference sequence). The CDR3 region is CASSPQGTSGGARNEQFF. The CDR3 bases are TGTGCCAGCAGCCCCCAGGGGACTAGCGGGGGGGCCAGGAATGAGCAGTTCTTC.

This clonotype has only a few counts. This chain joins TRBV5-1 and TRBJ2-5; D is undetermined. V shed 1 base and J shed 5 bases, with 12 bases lying between them. The CDR3 totals 14 residues. Germline V gene data show CDR1 as SGHRS and CDR2 as YFSETQ. The CDR3 DNA reads as TGCGCCAGCAGCTTGTTATCAATTTCGGAGACCCAGTACTTC. Amino acids: CASSLLSISETQYF.

The rearrangement links TRBV27 to TRBJ1-6; D not certain. Germline CDR1 MNHEY, CDR2 SMNVEV (reference sequence). V lost 5 bases and J lost 10, with 24 bases in between. The CDR3 covers 17 residues. For the CDR3, the DNA is TGTGCCAGCAGTCCCCCCATCAGAAAGGCGCAGGAGTCACCCCTCCACTTT. This encodes CASSPPIRKAQESPLHF.